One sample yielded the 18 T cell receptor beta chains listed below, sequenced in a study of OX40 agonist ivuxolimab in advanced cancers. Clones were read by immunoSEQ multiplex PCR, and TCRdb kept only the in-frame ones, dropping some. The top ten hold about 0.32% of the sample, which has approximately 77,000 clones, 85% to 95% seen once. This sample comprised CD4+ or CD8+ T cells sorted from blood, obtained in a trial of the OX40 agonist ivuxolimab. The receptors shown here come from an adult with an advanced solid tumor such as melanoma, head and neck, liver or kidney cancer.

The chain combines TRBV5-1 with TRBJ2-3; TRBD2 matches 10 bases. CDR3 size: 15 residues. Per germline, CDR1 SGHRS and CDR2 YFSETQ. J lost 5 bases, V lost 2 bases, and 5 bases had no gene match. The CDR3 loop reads CASSFSGGSEDTQYF. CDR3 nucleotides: TGCGCCAGCAGCTTTAGCGGGGGGTCGGAAGATACGCAGTATTTT.

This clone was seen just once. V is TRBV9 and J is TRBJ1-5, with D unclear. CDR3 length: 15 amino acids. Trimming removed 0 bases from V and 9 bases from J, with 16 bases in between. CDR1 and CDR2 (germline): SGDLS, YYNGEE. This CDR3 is CASSVGGSEDGPQHF. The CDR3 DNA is TGTGCCAGCAGCGTAGGAGGGAGCGAGGATGGGCCCCAGCATTTT.

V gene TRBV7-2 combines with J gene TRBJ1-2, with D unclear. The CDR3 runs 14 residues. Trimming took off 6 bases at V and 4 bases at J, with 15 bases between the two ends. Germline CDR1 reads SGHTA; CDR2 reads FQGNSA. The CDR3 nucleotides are TGTGCCAGCAGTTTATTAGTAGGCCCCTATGGCTACACCTTC. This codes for CASSLLVGPYGYTF.

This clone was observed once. As DNA, the CDR3 is TGTGCCAGCAGGAAACCTGGGGAGATCCAAAACATTCAGTACTTC. Encoded protein: CASRKPGEIQNIQYF. The chain uses TRBV7-2 and TRBJ2-4, with a weak D call TRBD2 (5 bases). Trimming removed 6 bases from V and 5 bases from J, with 17 bases in between. The CDR3 spans 15 residues. The germline CDR1 and CDR2 sequences are SGHTA and FQGNSA. Full variable domain (rest looked up from reference TRBV7-2 and TRBJ2-4): GAGVSQSPSNKVTEKGKDVELRCDPISGHTALYWYRQSLGQGLEFLIYFQGNSAPDKSGLPSDRFSAERTGGSVSTLTIQRTQQEDSAVYLCASRKPGEIQNIQYFGAGTRLSVL.

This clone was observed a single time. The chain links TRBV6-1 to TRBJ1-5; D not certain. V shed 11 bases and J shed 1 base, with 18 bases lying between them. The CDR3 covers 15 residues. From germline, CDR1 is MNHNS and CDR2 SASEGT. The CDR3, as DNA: TGTGCCGTCCGAGTATCGGGAGAGAGCAATCAGCCCCAGCATTTT. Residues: CAVRVSGESNQPQHF.

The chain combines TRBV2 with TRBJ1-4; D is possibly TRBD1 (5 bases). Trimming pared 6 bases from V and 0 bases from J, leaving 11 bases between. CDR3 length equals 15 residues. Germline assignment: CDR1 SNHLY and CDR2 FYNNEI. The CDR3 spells CASRPGRSTNEKLFF. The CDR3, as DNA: TGTGCCAGCAGACCGGGACGTTCAACTAATGAAAAACTGTTTTTT.

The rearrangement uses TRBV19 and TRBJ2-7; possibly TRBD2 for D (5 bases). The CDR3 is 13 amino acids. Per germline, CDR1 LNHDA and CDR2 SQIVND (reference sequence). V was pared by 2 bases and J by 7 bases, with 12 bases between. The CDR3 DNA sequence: TGTGCCAGTAGTATAAGAGGCGAGGGAGAGCAGTACTTC. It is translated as CASSIRGEGEQYF.

The CDR3: CASRVGRAGNTIYF. DNA of the CDR3: TGTGCCAGCAGGGTCGGCAGGGCTGGAAACACCATATATTTT. This rearrangement joins TRBV7-8 to TRBJ1-3; perhaps TRBD1 as D (5 bases). The CDR3 runs 14 residues. Germline V gives CDR1 SGHVS, CDR2 FQNEAQ. Between the trimmed V and J ends, which lost 6 bases and 2 bases, there was a span of 11 bases.

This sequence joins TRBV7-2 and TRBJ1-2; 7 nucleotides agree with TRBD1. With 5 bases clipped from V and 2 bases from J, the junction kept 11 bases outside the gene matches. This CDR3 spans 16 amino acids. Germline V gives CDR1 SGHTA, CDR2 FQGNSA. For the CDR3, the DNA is TGTGCCAGCAGCGTAGGGACAGTCCGCCCCAACTATGGCTACACCTTC. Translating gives CASSVGTVRPNYGYTF.

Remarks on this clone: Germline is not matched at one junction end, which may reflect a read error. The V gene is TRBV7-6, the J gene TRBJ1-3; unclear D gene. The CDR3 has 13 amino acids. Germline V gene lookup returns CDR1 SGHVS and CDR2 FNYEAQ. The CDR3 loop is CASSLAAGNTIYF. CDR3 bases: TGTGCCAGCAGCCTAGCGGCCGGAAACACCATATATTTT.

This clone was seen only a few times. The CDR3 DNA reads as TGTGCCAGCAGCCGTAGCGGGCTAGCCAAAAACATTCAGTACTTC. Translating it yields CASSRSGLAKNIQYF. The chain is built from TRBV28 and TRBJ2-4; TRBD2 matches at 7 bases. V was pared by 6 bases and J by 0 bases, with 5 bases of the junction left unmatched. This CDR3 has 15 amino acids. Germline V gene lookup returns CDR1 MDHEN and CDR2 SYDVKM.

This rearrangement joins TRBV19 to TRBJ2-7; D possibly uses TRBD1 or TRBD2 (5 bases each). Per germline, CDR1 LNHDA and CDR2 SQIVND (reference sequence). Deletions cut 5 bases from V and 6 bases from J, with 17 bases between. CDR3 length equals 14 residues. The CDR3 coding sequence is TGTGCCAGTAGTCCAAGGCAGGGAGTAAGCGAGCAGTACTTC. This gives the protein CASSPRQGVSEQYF.

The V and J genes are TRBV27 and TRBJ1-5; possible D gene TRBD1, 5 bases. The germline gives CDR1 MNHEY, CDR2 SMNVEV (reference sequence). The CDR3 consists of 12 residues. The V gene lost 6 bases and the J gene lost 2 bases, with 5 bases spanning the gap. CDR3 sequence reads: CASRGGNQPQHF. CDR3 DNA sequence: TGTGCCAGCAGAGGGGGCAATCAGCCCCAGCATTTT.

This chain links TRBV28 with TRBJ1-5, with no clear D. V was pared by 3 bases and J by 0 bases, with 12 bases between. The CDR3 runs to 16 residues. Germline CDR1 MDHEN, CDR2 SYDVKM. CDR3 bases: TGTGCCAGCAGTTTGGGAGGTGCGTATAGCAATCAGCCCCAGCATTTT. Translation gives CASSLGGAYSNQPQHF.

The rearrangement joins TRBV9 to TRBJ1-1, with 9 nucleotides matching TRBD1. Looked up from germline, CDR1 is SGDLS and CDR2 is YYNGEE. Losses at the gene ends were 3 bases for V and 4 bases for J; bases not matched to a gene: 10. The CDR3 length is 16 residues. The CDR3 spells CASSGGQGSLLTEAFF. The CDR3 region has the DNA TGTGCCAGCAGCGGGGGACAGGGAAGTTTGCTCACTGAAGCTTTCTTT. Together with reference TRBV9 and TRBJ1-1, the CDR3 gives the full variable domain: DSGVTQTPKHLITATGQRVTLRCSPRSGDLSVYWYQQSLDQGLQFLIQYYNGEERAKGNILERFSAQQFPDLHSELNLSSLELGDSALYFCASSGGQGSLLTEAFFGQGTRLTVV.

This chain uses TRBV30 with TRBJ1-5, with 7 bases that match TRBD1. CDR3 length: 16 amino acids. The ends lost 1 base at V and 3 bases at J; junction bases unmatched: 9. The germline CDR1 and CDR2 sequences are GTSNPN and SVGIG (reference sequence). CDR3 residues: CAWSAAGTVSNQPQHF. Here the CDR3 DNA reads TGTGCCTGGAGTGCCGCCGGGACAGTTTCCAATCAGCCCCAGCATTTT.

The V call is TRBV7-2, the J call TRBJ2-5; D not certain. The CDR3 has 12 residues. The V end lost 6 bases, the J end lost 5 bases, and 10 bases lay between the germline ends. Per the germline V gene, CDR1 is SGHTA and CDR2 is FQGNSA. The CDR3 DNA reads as TGTGCCAGCAGTAAGTCTCGGGAGACCCAGTACTTC. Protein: CASSKSRETQYF.

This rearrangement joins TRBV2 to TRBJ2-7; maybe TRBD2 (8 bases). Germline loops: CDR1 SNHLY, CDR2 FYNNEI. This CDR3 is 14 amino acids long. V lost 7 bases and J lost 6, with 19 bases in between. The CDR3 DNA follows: TGTGCCAGCATAGCGGGACAGTGGTCTTCCGAGCAGTACTTC. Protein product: CASIAGQWSSEQYF. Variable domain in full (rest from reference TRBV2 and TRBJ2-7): EPEVTQTPSHQVTQMGQEVILRCVPISNHLYFYWYRQILGQKVEFLVSFYNNEISEKSEIFDDQFSVERPDGSNFTLKIRSTKLEDSAMYFCASIAGQWSSEQYFGPGTRLTVT.